The text below deals with one T cell receptor (beta chain). The sample holds many counts of this clone. Its cognate antigen has yet to be identified. The record has no base qualities; no much larger clone is one base away. The entry originates in a study of metastatic and nonmetastatic thyroid tumors (dated by TCRdb to the early 2020s). Notes on the research overall: Repertoires were compared across peripheral blood and tumor or nodule tissue samples from malignant and benign thyroid patients. Beyond this particular receptor, the publication reports: TCR beta diversity was reported as significantly higher in malignant tumors than in benign nodules, in both blood and tumor samples.

None of the patients had been given any treatment before thyroid surgery. Using T-cell receptor beta sequencing, the researchers looked back retrospectively at clinical samples from patients, gathered between the early 2010s and the late 2010s. The germline V gene supplies CDR1 KGHSH and CDR2 LQKENI. From V the trimming removes 1 base and from J it removes 4 bases, while the gene matches leave 2 bases of the junction unaccounted for. The CDR3 has 14 amino acids, counting the end cysteine and phenylalanine. CDR3 DNA only is kept here, 42 bases in frame from base 1. The method was PCR. The sequencer was an Illumina HiSeq 4000. The TCR beta-chain CDR3 region of each patient was profiled by high-throughput sequencing. As for the authors' bioinformatics: The researchers built a classifier to tell apart papillary thyroid cancer patients with distant metastasis, based on CDR3 differences among clinicopathological groups. Repertoire diversity was assessed with the Shannon index, and tumor-blood repertoire similarity with the Morisita-Horn index. Clones were called with MiXCR by TCRdb after fastp trimmed the public reads at Q25, and only in-frame beta chains were retained. The V and J calls shown here were made by TCRdb, not taken from the authors' results. The table for this sample lists around 23,000 clones; over 25% of them were counted only once. About a sixth of the sample goes to the ten largest clones.

The rearrangement joined TRBV18 to TRBJ2-3; TRBD1 aligns with 7 central bases. This clonotype was obtained from a male donor with papillary thyroid cancer or a benign thyroid nodule (not recorded which). Some clones in this sample may be carry-over from other donors' samples. Sequencing was performed on blood. The CDR3 reads CASSPRQGPDTQYF. In nucleotides, the sequence is TGTGCCAGCTCACCACGACAGGGTCCAGATACGCAGTATTTT.